The 20 T cell receptor beta chains below all came from one sample that was sequenced in a study of T cell changes during pregnancy in multiple sclerosis. Clones were sequenced by immunoSEQ multiplex PCR, and TCRdb holds only the in-frame ones, with some missing. Among 69,000 or so clones listed, 91% were seen once. Specimen: CD4+ T cells from peripheral blood mononuclear cells, collected in the third trimester of pregnancy. The receptors originated from a female donor in good health, enrolled as a control in a pregnancy study.

The genes are TRBV2 and TRBJ2-1, with a tentative D call TRBD1 (5 bases). Per the germline V gene, CDR1 is SNHLY and CDR2 is FYNNEI. The V gene lost 2 bases and the J gene lost 0 bases, with 17 bases spanning the gap. The CDR3 length is 18 residues. The CDR3 protein is CASSESQGLSLSYNEQFF. In DNA form, the CDR3 reads TGTGCCAGCAGTGAATCCCAGGGTTTATCACTCTCCTACAATGAGCAGTTCTTC.

The CDR3 loop is CASSFYRVDNEQFF. The CDR3 DNA reads TGTGCCAGCAGCTTTTACAGGGTTGACAATGAGCAGTTCTTC. V gene TRBV5-4 combines with J gene TRBJ2-1; D might be TRBD1 (6 bases). CDR1 is SGHNT and CDR2 is YYREEE in the germline V gene (reference sequence). Trimming shortened V by 2 bases and J by 5 bases, and 11 bases separated the two germline ends. The CDR3 runs 14 residues.

In nucleotides, the CDR3 is TGTGCCAGCAGTGAAACACAGGGGAATAGGCAGCCCCAGCATTTT. Amino acid sequence: CASSETQGNRQPQHF. The rearrangement links TRBV6-1 to TRBJ1-5, with 7 bases aligning to TRBD1. The V gene end was trimmed by 2 bases and the J gene end by 7 bases; junction bases not matched to a gene: 8. Germline V lookup: CDR1 MNHNS, CDR2 SASEGT. CDR3 length: 15 amino acids.

The chain combines TRBV10-3 with TRBJ2-2; D may be TRBD1 (6 bases). Germline assignment: CDR1 ENHRY and CDR2 SYGVKD. V lost 6 bases to trimming and J lost 0 bases, with 14 bases between them. The CDR3 totals 16 residues. CDR3: CAIRTSGTPNTGELFF. The CDR3 DNA reads TGTGCCATCAGGACCTCCGGGACACCGAACACCGGGGAGCTGTTTTTT.

This chain uses TRBV29-1 with TRBJ2-3; D uncertain. Trimming removed 6 bases from V and 2 bases from J, with 15 bases in between. Germline V gene lookup returns CDR1 SQVTM and CDR2 ANQGSEA. This CDR3 contains 14 residues. In nucleotides, the CDR3 is TGCAGCGTGTGCCCAGTGGTGAACACAGATACGCAGTATTTT. Its translation is CSVCPVVNTDTQYF.

V is TRBV7-2 and J is TRBJ2-3, with TRBD2 as a possible D gene (6 bases). Germline V gives CDR1 SGHTA, CDR2 FQGNSA. Between the trimmed V and J ends, which lost 2 bases and 6 bases, there was a span of 21 bases. The CDR3 length is 17 residues. The CDR3 sequence: CASSLSASAKFTDTQYF. CDR3 in DNA: TGTGCCAGCAGCTTATCGGCTAGCGCGAAATTTACGGATACGCAGTATTTT.

Points on this clone: One end of the junction varies from germline; a read error may be responsible. This rearrangement joins TRBV18 to TRBJ2-7; 8 nucleotides match TRBD1. The length of the CDR3 is 19 residues. CDR1 and CDR2 from the germline V gene are KGHSH and LQKENI. CDR3 nucleotides: TGTGCCAGCTCACCAATCCCAGGGGGCGGACGAGGAGGGGTCTACGGGCAGTACTTC. Its translation is CASSPIPGGGRGGVYGQYF.

V is TRBV7-9 and J is TRBJ2-7; D is uncertain. V was pared by 1 base and J by 3 bases, with 19 bases between. The CDR3 covers 17 residues. Per germline, CDR1 SEHNR and CDR2 FQNEAQ (reference sequence). The CDR3 DNA follows: TGTGCCAGCAGCTTAGGTTTTTCCATTACAACCCTCTACGAGCAGTACTTC. Protein: CASSLGFSITTLYEQYF.

The DNA for the CDR3 is TGTGCCAGCAGCGTCGGACTAGCGGGGGGTCACGGGGAGCTGTTTTTT. The encoded protein is CASSVGLAGGHGELFF. The chain employs TRBV9 and TRBJ2-2; 14 bases fit TRBD2. V gave up 2 bases and J gave up 7 bases; unmatched junction bases: 4. This CDR3 is built from 16 residues. Germline V lookup: CDR1 SGDLS, CDR2 YYNGEE.

This chain connects TRBV2 to TRBJ2-5; D may be TRBD2 (6 bases). CDR3 length equals 11 residues. CDR1 is SNHLY and CDR2 is FYNNEI in the germline V gene. With 7 bases removed from V and 5 bases from J, the gap between germline ends came to 8 bases. This chain's CDR3 is CASNRGETQYF. CDR3 DNA sequence: TGTGCCAGCAATCGGGGGGAGACCCAGTACTTC.

This chain joins TRBV6-5 and TRBJ2-2, with 8 bases matching TRBD1. The CDR3 is made up of 14 amino acids. Germline loops: CDR1 MNHEY, CDR2 SVGAGI. After removal of 6 bases from V and 6 bases from J, the junction contained 6 bases not matched to a gene. The CDR3 nucleotides read TGTGCCAGCAGAGGACAGGGAGGAGCCGGGGAGCTGTTTTTT. It specifies CASRGQGGAGELFF.

The chain is built from TRBV7-9 and TRBJ1-1, with 8 positions matching TRBD1. The germline gives CDR1 SEHNR, CDR2 FQNEAQ (reference sequence). Trimming removed 5 bases from V and 1 base from J; junction bases left unmatched: 3. CDR3 length: 14 amino acids. The DNA of the CDR3 is TGTGCCAGCAGCCATGGACAGGGGAACACTGAAGCTTTCTTT. Encoded protein: CASSHGQGNTEAFF. Filled out from reference TRBV7-9 and TRBJ1-1, the complete variable domain reads DTGVSQNPRHKITKRGQNVTFRCDPISEHNRLYWYRQTLGQGPEFLTYFQNEAQLEKSRLLSDRFSAERPKGSFSTLEIQRTEQGDSAMYLCASSHGQGNTEAFFGQGTRLTVV.

The rearrangement joins TRBV9 to TRBJ2-2; TRBD2 agrees at 8 bases. CDR1 SGDLS and CDR2 YYNGEE come from the germline V gene. The CDR3 has 15 amino acids. V was clipped by 6 bases and J by 7 bases; unmatched bases: 11. DNA of the CDR3: TGTGCCAGCAAGTCGGGGGGGCCTAAGGTCGGGGAGCTGTTTTTT. Residues: CASKSGGPKVGELFF.

This chain links TRBV6-1 with TRBJ1-1; D might be TRBD1 (6 bases). Germline lookup yields CDR1 MNHNS and CDR2 SASEGT. The CDR3 sequence is 17 residues long. V lost 4 bases and J 0 bases, leaving 18 bases between the germline ends. CDR3 DNA sequence: TGTGCCAGCAGTGGACAGGTCATGGGGCTAATGAACACTGAAGCTTTCTTT. As protein: CASSGQVMGLMNTEAFF.

This chain connects TRBV7-2 to TRBJ2-3; TRBD2 matches 7 bases. The CDR3 loop spans 13 amino acids. J was trimmed by 5 bases and V by 5 bases; bases with no gene match: 4. Germline-derived CDR1 and CDR2 are SGHTA and FQGNSA. The CDR3 sequence is CASSQGLGDTQYF. Here the CDR3 DNA reads TGTGCCAGCAGCCAAGGACTAGGAGATACGCAGTATTTT. The variable domain in full, with the rest retrieved from reference TRBV7-2 and TRBJ2-3, is GAGVSQSPSNKVTEKGKDVELRCDPISGHTALYWYRQSLGQGLEFLIYFQGNSAPDKSGLPSDRFSAERTGGSVSTLTIQRTQQEDSAVYLCASSQGLGDTQYFGPGTRLTVL.

The genes are TRBV27 and TRBJ2-7; the match to TRBD1 covers 9 bases. This CDR3 comprises 14 residues. Germline loops: CDR1 MNHEY, CDR2 SMNVEV (reference sequence). Unmatched junction bases numbered 3, after V lost 5 bases and J lost 1 base. The CDR3 DNA is TGTGCCAGCAGTATCGGACAGGGGTCCTACGAGCAGTACTTC. This translates into CASSIGQGSYEQYF.

The chain recombines TRBV6-5 with TRBJ1-4, with D possibly matching TRBD1 (6 bases). The V gene lost 5 bases and the J gene lost 4 bases, with 8 bases spanning the gap. This CDR3 has 13 residues. CDR1 is MNHEY and CDR2 is SVGAGI in the germline V gene. The CDR3 DNA sequence: TGTGCCAGCAGTACAGGGTTTAATGAAAAACTGTTTTTT. Translated, it gives CASSTGFNEKLFF.

As DNA, the CDR3 is TGTGCCAGCAGTTTAGAAGGGGCTGGCTACACCTTC. Translated: CASSLEGAGYTF. The chain links TRBV28 to TRBJ1-2; weak D call: TRBD1 (5 bases). Between the trimmed V and J ends, which lost 2 bases and 7 bases, there was a span of 8 bases. Per germline, CDR1 MDHEN and CDR2 SYDVKM. This CDR3 has 12 residues.

This clone was detected once. V is TRBV6-5 and J is TRBJ1-1, with D perhaps matching TRBD1 (5 bases). The CDR3 has 15 amino acids. V lost 5 bases to trimming and J lost 5 bases, with 18 bases between them. CDR1 is MNHEY and CDR2 is SVGAGI in the germline V gene. The CDR3 loop is CASSTSRAGRTEAFF. CDR3 coding DNA: TGTGCCAGCAGTACCTCCCGGGCAGGGCGGACTGAAGCTTTCTTT.

This clone was observed a single time. The chain is built from TRBV4-1 and TRBJ2-3; tentative D call: TRBD1 (8 bases). Germline V CDR1 and CDR2: MGHRA, YSYEKL. The germline V and J ends were trimmed by 1 base and 1 base, with 15 bases remaining between them. CDR3 length equals 17 residues. In DNA, the CDR3 is TGCGCCAGCAGCCAAGGGACAGGGAGGGGTGGCACAGATACGCAGTATTTT. Residues: CASSQGTGRGGTDTQYF.